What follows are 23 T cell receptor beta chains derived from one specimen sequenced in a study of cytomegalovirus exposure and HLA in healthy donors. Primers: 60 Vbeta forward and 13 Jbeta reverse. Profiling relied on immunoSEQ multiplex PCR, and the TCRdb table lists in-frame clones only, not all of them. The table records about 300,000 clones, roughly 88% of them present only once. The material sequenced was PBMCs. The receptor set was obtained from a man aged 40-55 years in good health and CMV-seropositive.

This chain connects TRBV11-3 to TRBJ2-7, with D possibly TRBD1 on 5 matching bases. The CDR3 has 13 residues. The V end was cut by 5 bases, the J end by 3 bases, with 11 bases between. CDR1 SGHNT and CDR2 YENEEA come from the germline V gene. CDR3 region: CASSPGPDYEQYF. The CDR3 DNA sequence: TGTGCCAGCAGCCCAGGGCCAGACTACGAGCAGTACTTC.

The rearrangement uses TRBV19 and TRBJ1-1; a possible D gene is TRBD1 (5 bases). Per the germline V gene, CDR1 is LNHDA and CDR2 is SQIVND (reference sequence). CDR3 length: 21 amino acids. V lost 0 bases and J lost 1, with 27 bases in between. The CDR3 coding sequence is TGTGCCAGTAGTATAGATCTATTAAGGTTCATTTCGGGACTCTCGAACACTGAAGCTTTCTTT. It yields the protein CASSIDLLRFISGLSNTEAFF.

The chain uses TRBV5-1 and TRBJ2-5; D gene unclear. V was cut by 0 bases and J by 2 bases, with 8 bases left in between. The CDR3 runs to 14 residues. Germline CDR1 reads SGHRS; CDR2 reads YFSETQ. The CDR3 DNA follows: TGCGCCAGCAGCTTGGTTACAGAACAAGAGACCCAGTACTTC. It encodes CASSLVTEQETQYF.

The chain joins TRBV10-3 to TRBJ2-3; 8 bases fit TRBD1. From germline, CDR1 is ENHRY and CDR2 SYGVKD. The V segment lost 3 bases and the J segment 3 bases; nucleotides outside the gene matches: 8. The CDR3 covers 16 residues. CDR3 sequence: CAISETDRARTDTQYF. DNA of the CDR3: TGTGCCATCAGTGAAACGGACAGGGCACGGACAGATACGCAGTATTTT.

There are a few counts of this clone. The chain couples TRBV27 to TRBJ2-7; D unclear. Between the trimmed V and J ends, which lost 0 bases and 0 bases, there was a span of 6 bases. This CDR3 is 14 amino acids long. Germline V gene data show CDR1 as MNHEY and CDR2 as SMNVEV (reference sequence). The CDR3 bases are TGTGCCAGCAGTTTATCGGCCCTCTCCTACGAGCAGTACTTC. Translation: CASSLSALSYEQYF.

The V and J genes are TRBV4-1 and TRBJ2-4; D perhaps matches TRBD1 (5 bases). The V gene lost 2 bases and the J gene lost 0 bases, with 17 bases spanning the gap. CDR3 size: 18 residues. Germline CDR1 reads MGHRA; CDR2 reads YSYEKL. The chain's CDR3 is CASSQLLVGAPAKNIQYF. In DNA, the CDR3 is TGCGCCAGCAGCCAATTATTGGTTGGGGCACCAGCCAAAAACATTCAGTACTTC.

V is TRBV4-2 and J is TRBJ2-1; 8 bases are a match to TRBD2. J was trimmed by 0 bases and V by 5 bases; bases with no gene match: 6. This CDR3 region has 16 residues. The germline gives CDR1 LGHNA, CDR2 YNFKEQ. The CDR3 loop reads CASSSPGGSSYNEQFF. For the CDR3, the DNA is TGTGCCAGCAGCTCCCCGGGGGGGAGCTCCTACAATGAGCAGTTCTTC.

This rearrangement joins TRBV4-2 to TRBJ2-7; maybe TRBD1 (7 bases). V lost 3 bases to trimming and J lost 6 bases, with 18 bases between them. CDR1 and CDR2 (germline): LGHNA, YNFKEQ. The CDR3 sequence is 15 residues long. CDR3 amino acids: CASSHPGQSRGEQYF. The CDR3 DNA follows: TGTGCCAGCAGCCATCCGGGACAGTCGCGGGGCGAGCAGTACTTC.

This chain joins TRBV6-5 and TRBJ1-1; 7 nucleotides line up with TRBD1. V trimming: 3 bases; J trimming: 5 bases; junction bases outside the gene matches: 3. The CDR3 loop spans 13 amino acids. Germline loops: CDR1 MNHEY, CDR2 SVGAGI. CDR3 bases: TGTGCCAGCAGTTATCGACAGGGAACTGAAGCTTTCTTT. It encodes CASSYRQGTEAFF.

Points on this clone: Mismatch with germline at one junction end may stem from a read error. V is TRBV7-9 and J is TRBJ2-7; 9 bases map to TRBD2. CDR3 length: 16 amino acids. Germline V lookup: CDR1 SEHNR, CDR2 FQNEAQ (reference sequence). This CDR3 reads CSSSLARAGGPREQYF. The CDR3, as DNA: TGTTCCAGCAGCTTAGCCCGTGCGGGAGGGCCGCGAGAGCAGTACTTC.

Here the CDR3 reads CASSQTSGSLYEQYF. The CDR3 coding sequence is TGCGCCAGCAGCCAAACTAGCGGGAGCCTCTACGAGCAGTACTTC. The rearrangement joins TRBV4-3 to TRBJ2-7; 11 bases fit TRBD2. CDR1 and CDR2 (germline): LGHNA, YSLEER. V shed 2 bases and J 3 bases; nucleotides not matched to a gene: 3. The CDR3 covers 15 residues.

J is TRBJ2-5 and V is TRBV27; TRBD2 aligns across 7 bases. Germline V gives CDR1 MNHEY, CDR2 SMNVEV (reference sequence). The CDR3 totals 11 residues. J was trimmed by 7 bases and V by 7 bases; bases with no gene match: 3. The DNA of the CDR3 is TGTGCCAGCATCTGGGGGGGGACCCAGTACTTC. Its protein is CASIWGGTQYF.

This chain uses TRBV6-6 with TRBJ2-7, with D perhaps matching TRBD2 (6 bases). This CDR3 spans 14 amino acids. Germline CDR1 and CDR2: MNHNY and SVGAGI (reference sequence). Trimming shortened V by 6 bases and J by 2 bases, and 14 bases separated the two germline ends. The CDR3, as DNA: TGTGCCAGCAGAGATCCGGGACTCCCCTACGAGCAGTACTTC. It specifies CASRDPGLPYEQYF.

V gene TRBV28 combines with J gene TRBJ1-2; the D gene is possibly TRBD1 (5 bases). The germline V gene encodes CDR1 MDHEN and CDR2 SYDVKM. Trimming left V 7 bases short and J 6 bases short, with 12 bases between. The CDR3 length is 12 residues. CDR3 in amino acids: CASNIGGDGYTF. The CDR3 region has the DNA TGTGCCAGCAATATCGGAGGGGATGGCTACACCTTC.

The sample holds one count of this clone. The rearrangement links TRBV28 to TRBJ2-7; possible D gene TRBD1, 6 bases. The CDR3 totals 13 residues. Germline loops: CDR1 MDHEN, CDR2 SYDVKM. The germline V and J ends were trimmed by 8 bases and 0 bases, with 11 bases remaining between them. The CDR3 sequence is CASFDRSSYEQYF. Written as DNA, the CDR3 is TGTGCCAGCTTCGACAGGAGCTCCTACGAGCAGTACTTC.

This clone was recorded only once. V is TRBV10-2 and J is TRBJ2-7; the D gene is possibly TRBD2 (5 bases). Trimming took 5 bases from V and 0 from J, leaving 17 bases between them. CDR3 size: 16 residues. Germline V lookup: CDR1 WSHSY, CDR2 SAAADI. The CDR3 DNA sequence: TGCGCCAGCAGTAACGTAGGGAGCGGAGGCTCCTACGAGCAGTACTTC. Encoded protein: CASSNVGSGGSYEQYF.

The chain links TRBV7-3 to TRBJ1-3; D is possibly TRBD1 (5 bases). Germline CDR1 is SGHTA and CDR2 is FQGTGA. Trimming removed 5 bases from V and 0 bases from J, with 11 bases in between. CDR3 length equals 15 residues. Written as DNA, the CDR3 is TGTGCCAGCAGCCCCGCGGGGGGCTCTGGAAACACCATATATTTT. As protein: CASSPAGGSGNTIYF.

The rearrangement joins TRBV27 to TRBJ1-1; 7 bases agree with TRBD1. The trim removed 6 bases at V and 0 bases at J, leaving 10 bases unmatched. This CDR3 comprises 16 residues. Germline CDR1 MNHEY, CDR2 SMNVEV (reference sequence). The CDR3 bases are TGTGCCAGCAGACCTTTGGAGGGGGCGATGAACACTGAAGCTTTCTTT. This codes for CASRPLEGAMNTEAFF.

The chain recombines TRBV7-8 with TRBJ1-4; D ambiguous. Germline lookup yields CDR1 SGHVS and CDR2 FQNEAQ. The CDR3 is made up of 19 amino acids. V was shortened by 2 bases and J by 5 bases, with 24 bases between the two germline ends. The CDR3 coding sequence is TGTGCCAGCAGCTTAACAGCCCAACCTATAGAGGGCCTAAATGAAAAACTGTTTTTT. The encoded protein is CASSLTAQPIEGLNEKLFF.

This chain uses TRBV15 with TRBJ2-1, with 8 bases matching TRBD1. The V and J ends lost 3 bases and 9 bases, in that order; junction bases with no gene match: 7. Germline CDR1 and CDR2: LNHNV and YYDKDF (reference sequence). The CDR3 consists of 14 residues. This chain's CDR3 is CATSRARGQGEQFF. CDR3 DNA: TGTGCCACCAGCAGGGCCAGGGGGCAAGGTGAGCAGTTCTTC.

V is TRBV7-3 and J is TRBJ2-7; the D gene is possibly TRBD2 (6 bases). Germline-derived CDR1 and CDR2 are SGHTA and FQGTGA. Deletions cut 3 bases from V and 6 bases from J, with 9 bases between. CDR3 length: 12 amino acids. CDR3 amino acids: CASSLTSGEQYF. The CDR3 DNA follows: TGTGCCAGCAGCTTGACTAGTGGCGAGCAGTACTTC.

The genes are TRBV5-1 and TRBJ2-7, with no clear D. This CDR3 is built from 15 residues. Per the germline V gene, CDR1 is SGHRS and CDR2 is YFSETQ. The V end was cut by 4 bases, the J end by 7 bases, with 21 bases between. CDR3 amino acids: CASSPGEVPPGEQYF. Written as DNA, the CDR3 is TGCGCCAGCAGCCCTGGAGAGGTTCCACCTGGGGAGCAGTACTTC. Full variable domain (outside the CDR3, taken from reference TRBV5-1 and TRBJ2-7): KAGVTQTPRYLIKTRGQQVTLSCSPISGHRSVSWYQQTPGQGLQFLFEYFSETQRNKGNFPGRFSGRQFSNSRSEMNVSTLELGDSALYLCASSPGEVPPGEQYFGPGTRLTVT.

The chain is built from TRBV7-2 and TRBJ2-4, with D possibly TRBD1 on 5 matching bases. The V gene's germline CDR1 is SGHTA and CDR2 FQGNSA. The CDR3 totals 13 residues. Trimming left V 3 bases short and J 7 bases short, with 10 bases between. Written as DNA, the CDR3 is TGTGCCAGCAGCTTGCAGGGTCCCAACATTCAGTACTTC. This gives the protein CASSLQGPNIQYF.